The rows below give T cell receptor beta chains drawn from one sample of a study of blood T cell repertoires in COVID-19. Measured with immunoSEQ multiplex PCR; TCRdb has only the in-frame clones, and not every one. The sample carries about 240,000 clones, approximately 80% recorded once. The sample consisted of peripheral blood. The receptors originated from a woman of 80 years or more with acute or convalescent COVID-19. Each CDR3 is given with its conserved first and last residue. A D gene is named only where the DNA matches it firmly. The size entry is marked missing in some rows and otherwise reads once, few, many or a size class.

v_call	d_call	j_call	clone_size	cdr3_nt	cdr3_aa
TRBV3-1/TRBV3-2	.	TRBJ2-7	.	TGTGCCAGCAGCCGCGGGCCCATCTACGAGCAGTACTTC	CASSRGPIYEQYF
TRBV7-4	.	TRBJ1-6	.	TGTGCCAGCAGCGGCAGGTGTTCGCCCCTCCACTTT	CASSGRCSPLHF
TRBV10-2	TRBD1	TRBJ1-5	.	TGCGCCAGCAGTGGGACAGGGGGTAATCAGCCCCAGCATTTT	CASSGTGGNQPQHF
TRBV7-3	.	TRBJ2-7	.	TGTGCCAGCAGCTTAAACACCCCCTGGGAGACGGGGGAGCAGTACTTC	CASSLNTPWETGEQYF
TRBV18	TRBD1	TRBJ1-2	.	TGTGCCAGCTCACCACCCGGGGACAGAGTTAACTATGGCTACACCTTC	CASSPPGDRVNYGYTF
TRBV5-6	TRBD2	TRBJ2-7	.	TGTGCCAGCAGGCGGGGGAGCTACGAGCAGTACTTC	CASRRGSYEQYF
TRBV6-5	TRBD1	TRBJ2-7	few	TGTGCCAGCAGTCGAGGGACAGGGAGCTCCTACGAGCAGTACTTC	CASSRGTGSSYEQYF
TRBV28	.	TRBJ2-1	.	TGTGCCAGCAGTCCAACAGTGAGTGAGCAGTTCTTC	CASSPTVSEQFF
TRBV2	TRBD1	TRBJ1-1	few	TGTGCCAGCAATGCACAGGGGGCCACTGAAGCTTTCTTT	CASNAQGATEAFF
TRBV5-4	.	TRBJ2-7	.	TGTGCCAGCAGCTTGTCCGGGACTTCTAAACTCTACGAGCAGTACTTC	CASSLSGTSKLYEQYF
TRBV2	.	TRBJ1-2	.	TGTGCCAGCAGTGAAGACAGGGAAATCTATGGCTACACCTTC	CASSEDREIYGYTF
TRBV7-3	TRBD1	TRBJ1-1	.	TGTGCCAGCAGCTTAAAGGGACAGGGGGCCACTGAAGCTTTCTTT	CASSLKGQGATEAFF
TRBV2	TRBD1	TRBJ1-3	.	TGTGCCAGCAGGGCCAGGGGGCTTGGAAACACCATATATTTT	CASRARGLGNTIYF
TRBV10-2	.	TRBJ1-5	.	TGCGCCAGTTCCCAGTCTCTCACTACGCAGCCCCAGCATTTT	CASSQSLTTQPQHF
TRBV19	.	TRBJ1-2	.	TGTGCCAGTTCGGACAGTTCGGTGGTTGGCTACACCTTC	CASSDSSVVGYTF
TRBV5-4	.	TRBJ2-1	.	TGTGCCAGCAGTTTGGCCGCTTCCAGGGCGGAAAGACAGTTCTTC	CASSLAASRAERQFF
TRBV5-1	.	TRBJ1-5	.	TGCGCCAGCAGCCTGACAGGTACCCAGCCCCAGCATTTT	CASSLTGTQPQHF
TRBV9	.	TRBJ2-5	.	TGTGCCAGCAGCGTAGGTGGACAGCAACAAGAGACCCAGTACTTC	CASSVGGQQQETQYF
TRBV19	.	TRBJ1-2	once	TGTGCCACTCGGTCTGTCTATGGCTACACCTTC	CATRSVYGYTF
TRBV28	.	TRBJ2-7	.	TGTGCCAGCAGTTTAACGGTCGGGGGAGCCTACGAGCAGTACTTC	CASSLTVGGAYEQYF
TRBV28	.	TRBJ1-1	.	TGTGCCAGCAGTAACACCGGGAAGAACACTGAAGCTTTCTTT	CASSNTGKNTEAFF
TRBV4-1	.	TRBJ2-7	.	TGCGCCAGCAGCCAGGTATGGAGCTCCTACGAGCAGTACTTC	CASSQVWSSYEQYF
TRBV7-2	.	TRBJ2-2	.	TGTGCCAGCAGCTTAGCGCGGAGGGGCACCGGGGAGCTGTTTTTT	CASSLARRGTGELFF
TRBV19	TRBD1	TRBJ2-1	.	TGTGCCAGTAGTAACCGGGACAGGGGGCGCCTTGAGCAGTTCTTC	CASSNRDRGRLEQFF
TRBV5-4	TRBD2	TRBJ2-4	.	TGTGCCAGCAGCTCGAGCGGGGGGATTCTAGCCAAAAACATTCAGTACTTC	CASSSSGGILAKNIQYF
TRBV6-5	.	TRBJ1-6	.	TGTGCCAGCAGTTACGATGGAGGGTATTCACCCCTCCACTTT	CASSYDGGYSPLHF
TRBV27	.	TRBJ2-2	.	TGTGCCAGCAGTTTATCCAGGGTCACCGGGGAGCTGTTTTTT	CASSLSRVTGELFF
TRBV10-2	.	TRBJ1-6	.	TGCGCCAGCAGTGAATGGACCTCTCTCACAGGGCCCAATAATTCACCCCTCCACTTT	CASSEWTSLTGPNNSPLHF
TRBV9	.	TRBJ1-6	.	TGTGCCAGCAGCGTAGACGGACACCCCTATTCACCCCTCCACTTT	CASSVDGHPYSPLHF
TRBV2	TRBD1	TRBJ2-7	.	TGTGCCAGCAGTGATATTGGGACAGTCACCTACGAGCAGTACTTC	CASSDIGTVTYEQYF
TRBV5-1	.	TRBJ1-1	.	TGCGCCAGCAGCCCCGGACACCTGAACACTGAAGCTTTCTTT	CASSPGHLNTEAFF
TRBV5-4	.	TRBJ2-7	.	TGTGCCAGCAGCGTGTCAGGCTCCTACGAGCAGTACTTC	CASSVSGSYEQYF
TRBV5-1	TRBD2	TRBJ2-1	.	TGCGCCAGCAGCTATTGGTCTAGCGGGGACTCCCATGAGCAGTTCTTC	CASSYWSSGDSHEQFF
TRBV28	.	TRBJ1-2	.	TGTGCCAGCAGCCCCGAGGGGAATTGGACAGCCACCTATGGCTACACCTTC	CASSPEGNWTATYGYTF
TRBV18	TRBD1	TRBJ1-1	.	TGTGCCAGCTCACCACCAGAAGCAGGGGGCGGACACCGTGGGATAGCTTTCTTT	CASSPPEAGGGHRGIAFF
TRBV18	TRBD1	TRBJ2-7	.	TGTGCCAGCTCACCATCGGACAGGAACGAGCAGTACTTC	CASSPSDRNEQYF
TRBV5-1	.	TRBJ2-2	.	TGCGCCAGCAGCCGGACCGACAGCAACTGGAACACCGGGGAGCTGTTTTTT	CASSRTDSNWNTGELFF
TRBV2	.	TRBJ1-1	.	TGTGCCAGCAGTGAGCAGGGAAGGACTGAAGCTTTCTTT	CASSEQGRTEAFF
TRBV5-1	TRBD2	TRBJ2-7	.	TGCGCCAGCAGCCGTACTAGCGGGGGATCCTACGAGCAGTACTTC	CASSRTSGGSYEQYF
TRBV5-1	.	TRBJ1-1	once	TGCGCCAGCAGCCAGCAGGTAGGGGGGGGCGGTGAAGCTTTCTTT	CASSQQVGGGGEAFF